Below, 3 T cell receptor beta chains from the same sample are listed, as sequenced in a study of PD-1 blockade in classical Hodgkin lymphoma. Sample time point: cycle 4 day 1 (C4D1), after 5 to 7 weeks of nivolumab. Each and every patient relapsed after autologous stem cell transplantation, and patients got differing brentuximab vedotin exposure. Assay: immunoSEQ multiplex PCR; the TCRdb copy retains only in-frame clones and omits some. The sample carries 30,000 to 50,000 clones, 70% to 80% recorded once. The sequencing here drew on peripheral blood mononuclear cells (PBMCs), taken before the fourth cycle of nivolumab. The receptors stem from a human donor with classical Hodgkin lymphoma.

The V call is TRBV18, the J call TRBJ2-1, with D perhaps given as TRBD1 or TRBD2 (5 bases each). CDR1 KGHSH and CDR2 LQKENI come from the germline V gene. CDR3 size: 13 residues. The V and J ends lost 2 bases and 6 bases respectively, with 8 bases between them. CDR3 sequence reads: CASSPGDGNEQFF. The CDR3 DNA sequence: TGTGCCAGCTCACCAGGGGACGGCAATGAGCAGTTCTTC.

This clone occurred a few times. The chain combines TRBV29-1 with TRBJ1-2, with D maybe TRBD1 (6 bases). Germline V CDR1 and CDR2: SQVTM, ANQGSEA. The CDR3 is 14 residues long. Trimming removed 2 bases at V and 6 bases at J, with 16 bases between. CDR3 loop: CSVERTAGVDGYTF. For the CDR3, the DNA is TGCAGCGTTGAAAGGACGGCAGGGGTCGATGGCTACACCTTC.

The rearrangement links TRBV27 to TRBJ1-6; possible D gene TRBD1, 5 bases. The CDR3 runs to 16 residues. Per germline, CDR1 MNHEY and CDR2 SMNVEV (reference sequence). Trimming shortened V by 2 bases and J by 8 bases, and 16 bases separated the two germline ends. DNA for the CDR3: TGTGCCAGCAGTTTACGTCTACCCCAGGGCGATTCACCCCTCCACTTT. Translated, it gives CASSLRLPQGDSPLHF.